Listed here are 16 T cell receptor beta chains from one sample, sequenced in a study of blood T cell repertoires in COVID-19. Clones were sequenced by immunoSEQ multiplex PCR, and TCRdb holds only the in-frame ones, with some missing. Of approximately 270,000 clones listed, approximately 90% are singletons. The material sequenced was peripheral blood. The origin of the receptors is a man aged 25 to 40 with acute or convalescent COVID-19.

The CDR3 bases are TGTGCCAGCAGTTACGGGGGTTCGGACTATGGCTACACCTTC. As protein: CASSYGGSDYGYTF. The chain combines TRBV27 with TRBJ1-2; a possible D gene is TRBD1 (5 bases). V was shortened by 4 bases and J by 3 bases, with 12 bases between the two germline ends. Germline V gives CDR1 MNHEY, CDR2 SMNVEV (reference sequence). There are 14 residues in the CDR3.

The chain joins TRBV28 to TRBJ1-6; D might be TRBD1 (6 bases). The CDR3 covers 15 residues. Germline assignment: CDR1 MDHEN and CDR2 SYDVKM. The V end was cut by 10 bases, the J end by 7 bases, with 20 bases between. The CDR3 nucleotides are TGTGCCACCCAATTACCCCAGGGGCCCAATTCACCCCTCCACTTT. This translates into CATQLPQGPNSPLHF.

V usage is TRBV14 and J usage is TRBJ1-6; D remains unclear. Trimming shortened V by 7 bases and J by 0 bases, and 4 bases separated the two germline ends. CDR1 and CDR2 from the germline V gene are SGHDN and FVKESK. This CDR3 spans 13 amino acids. The CDR3, as DNA: TGTGCCAGCACTAGCTCCTATAATTCACCCCTCCACTTT. It translates to CASTSSYNSPLHF.

The J gene is TRBJ2-2, the V gene TRBV6-5, with D tentatively TRBD1 (6 bases). Trimming shortened V by 8 bases and J by 4 bases, and 14 bases separated the two germline ends. The germline gives CDR1 MNHEY, CDR2 SVGAGI. The CDR3 is 14 amino acids. The CDR3 loop is CASSWGRSTGELFF. CDR3 nucleotide sequence: TGTGCCAGCTCCTGGGGGCGCAGCACCGGGGAGCTGTTTTTT.

This sequence joins TRBV6-2 or TRBV6-3 and TRBJ2-7; a weak D match, TRBD2 (5 bases). Trimming removed 5 bases from V and 0 bases from J, with 17 bases in between. Germline-derived CDR1 and CDR2 are MNHEY and SVGEGT. The CDR3 extends over 16 amino acids. CDR3 protein: CASSNKRRTDSYEQYF. DNA for the CDR3: TGTGCCAGCAGTAACAAAAGGAGGACCGACTCCTACGAGCAGTACTTC.

The chain combines TRBV30 with TRBJ2-7; TRBD1 might be the D (6 bases). V lost 2 bases to trimming and J lost 6 bases, with 11 bases between them. The CDR3 is made up of 12 amino acids. Looked up from germline, CDR1 is GTSNPN and CDR2 is SVGIG (reference sequence). In nucleotides, the CDR3 is TGTGCCTGGAGTAGTAGCAGGGGCGAGCAGTACTTC. Translated, it gives CAWSSSRGEQYF. The full variable domain, rest sourced from reference TRBV30 and TRBJ2-7, is SQTIHQWPATLVQPVGSPLSLECTVEGTSNPNLYWYRQAAGRGLQLLFYSVGIGQISSEVPQNLSASRPQDRQFILSSKKLLLSDSGFYLCAWSSSRGEQYFGPGTRLTVT.

This chain connects TRBV7-3 to TRBJ1-1; D not certain. Germline CDR1 reads SGHTA; CDR2 reads FQGTGA. The length of the CDR3 is 14 residues. Deletions cut 5 bases from V and 5 bases from J, with 15 bases between. The CDR3 DNA reads TGTGCCAGCAGCCCGGGGAAAGGGAGTACTGAAGCTTTCTTT. Translating gives CASSPGKGSTEAFF.

The rearrangement links TRBV2 to TRBJ1-6; no firm D call. Germline V gene data show CDR1 as SNHLY and CDR2 as FYNNEI. Trimming cost V 4 bases and J 0 bases, with 10 bases left between them. The CDR3 is 16 residues long. The CDR3 is CASSATESSYNSPLHF. CDR3 DNA sequence: TGTGCCAGCAGTGCCACGGAGAGCTCCTATAATTCACCCCTCCACTTT.

The chain carries TRBV7-9 and TRBJ1-1; D gene unclear. CDR1 is SEHNR and CDR2 is FQNEAQ in the germline V gene (reference sequence). This CDR3 has 12 amino acids. V lost 4 bases, J lost 11 bases, and 14 bases lay in between. CDR3 sequence (DNA): TGTGCCAGCAGCTCGGGGATGGGTCGCGCTTTCTTT. The encoded protein is CASSSGMGRAFF. Combining the CDR3 with reference TRBV7-9 and TRBJ1-1 gives the whole variable domain DTGVSQNPRHKITKRGQNVTFRCDPISEHNRLYWYRQTLGQGPEFLTYFQNEAQLEKSRLLSDRFSAERPKGSFSTLEIQRTEQGDSAMYLCASSSGMGRAFFGQGTRLTVV.

This clone was detected once. The rearrangement links TRBV29-1 to TRBJ2-7; D is uncertain. The CDR3 is 12 amino acids. Trimming removed 5 bases from V and 1 base from J, with 9 bases in between. Germline V gene data show CDR1 as SQVTM and CDR2 as ANQGSEA. CDR3 residues: CSVLGTSYEQYF. CDR3 in DNA: TGCAGCGTTCTGGGCACTTCCTACGAGCAGTACTTC.

The rearrangement uses TRBV2 and TRBJ2-5, with a tentative D call TRBD2 (6 bases). The V end was cut by 1 base, the J end by 5 bases, with 11 bases between. The CDR3 is made up of 14 amino acids. The germline CDR1 and CDR2 sequences are SNHLY and FYNNEI. CDR3 sequence reads: CASSEDGGAETQYF. DNA of the CDR3: TGTGCCAGCAGTGAAGATGGAGGGGCGGAGACCCAGTACTTC.

This rearrangement joins TRBV15 to TRBJ1-5, with D uncertain. Trimming left V 1 base short and J 4 bases short, with 14 bases between. Germline-derived CDR1 and CDR2 are LNHNV and YYDKDF (reference sequence). This CDR3 is built from 16 residues. DNA of the CDR3: TGTGCCACCAGCAGAGGTGAGTTCCTGGAGAATCAGCCCCAGCATTTT. It specifies CATSRGEFLENQPQHF. Variable domain in full (rest from reference TRBV15 and TRBJ1-5): DAMVIQNPRYQVTQFGKPVTLSCSQTLNHNVMYWYQQKSSQAPKLLFHYYDKDFNNEADTPDNFQSRRPNTSFCFLDIRSPGLGDTAMYLCATSRGEFLENQPQHFGDGTRLSIL.

The chain combines TRBV5-1 with TRBJ2-1, with TRBD2 matching 9 bases. This CDR3 contains 16 residues. The germline V gene encodes CDR1 SGHRS and CDR2 YFSETQ. J was trimmed by 7 bases and V by 1 base; bases with no gene match: 9. CDR3 DNA: TGCGCCAGCAGCTTGCCTAGCGGGGTTGATGGGAATGAGCAGTTCTTC. Residues: CASSLPSGVDGNEQFF.

CDR3 nucleotide sequence: TGTGCCAGCAGCTTTTCGGACAGGGGGGGACCCGCCGGGGAGCTGTTTTTT. Its protein is CASSFSDRGGPAGELFF. This chain joins TRBV7-6 and TRBJ2-2; 10 bases line up with TRBD1. Germline CDR1 reads SGHVS; CDR2 reads FNYEAQ. The CDR3 has 17 residues. J lost 6 bases, V lost 3 bases, and 10 bases had no gene match.

The chain has TRBV3-1 (or the pseudogene TRBV3-2) and TRBJ2-5; TRBD1 matches at 8 bases. J gave up 2 bases and V 0 bases, and 5 bases lay outside the gene matches. Germline V CDR1 and CDR2: LGHDT, YNNKEL (reference sequence). The CDR3 consists of 16 residues. Written as DNA, the CDR3 is TGTGCCAGCAGCCAAGAAACCAGGGGGCGACAAGAGACCCAGTACTTC. It is translated as CASSQETRGRQETQYF.

The V and J genes are TRBV10-2 and TRBJ1-5; the D is unclear. Germline V lookup: CDR1 WSHSY, CDR2 SAAADI. CDR3 size: 12 residues. V was shortened by 2 bases and J by 9 bases, with 8 bases between the two germline ends. CDR3 amino acids: CASSEGGRPQHF. The DNA of the CDR3 is TGCGCCAGCAGTGAGGGTGGGCGGCCCCAGCATTTT.